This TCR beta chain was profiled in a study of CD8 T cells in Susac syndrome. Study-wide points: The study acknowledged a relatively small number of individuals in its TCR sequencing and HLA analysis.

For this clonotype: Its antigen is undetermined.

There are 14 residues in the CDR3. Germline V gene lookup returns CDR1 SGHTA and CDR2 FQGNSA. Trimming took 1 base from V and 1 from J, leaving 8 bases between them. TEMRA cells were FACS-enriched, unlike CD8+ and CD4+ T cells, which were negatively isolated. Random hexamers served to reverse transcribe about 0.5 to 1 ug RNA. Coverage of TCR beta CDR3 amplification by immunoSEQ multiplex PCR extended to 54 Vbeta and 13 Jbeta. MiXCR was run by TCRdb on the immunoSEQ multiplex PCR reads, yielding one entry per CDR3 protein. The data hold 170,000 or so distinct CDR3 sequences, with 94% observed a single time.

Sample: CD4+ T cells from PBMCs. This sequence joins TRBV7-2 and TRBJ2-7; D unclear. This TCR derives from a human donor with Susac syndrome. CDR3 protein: CASSLGWASYEQYF. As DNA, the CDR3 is TGTGCCAGCAGCTTAGGTTGGGCGTCCTACGAGCAGTACTTC.